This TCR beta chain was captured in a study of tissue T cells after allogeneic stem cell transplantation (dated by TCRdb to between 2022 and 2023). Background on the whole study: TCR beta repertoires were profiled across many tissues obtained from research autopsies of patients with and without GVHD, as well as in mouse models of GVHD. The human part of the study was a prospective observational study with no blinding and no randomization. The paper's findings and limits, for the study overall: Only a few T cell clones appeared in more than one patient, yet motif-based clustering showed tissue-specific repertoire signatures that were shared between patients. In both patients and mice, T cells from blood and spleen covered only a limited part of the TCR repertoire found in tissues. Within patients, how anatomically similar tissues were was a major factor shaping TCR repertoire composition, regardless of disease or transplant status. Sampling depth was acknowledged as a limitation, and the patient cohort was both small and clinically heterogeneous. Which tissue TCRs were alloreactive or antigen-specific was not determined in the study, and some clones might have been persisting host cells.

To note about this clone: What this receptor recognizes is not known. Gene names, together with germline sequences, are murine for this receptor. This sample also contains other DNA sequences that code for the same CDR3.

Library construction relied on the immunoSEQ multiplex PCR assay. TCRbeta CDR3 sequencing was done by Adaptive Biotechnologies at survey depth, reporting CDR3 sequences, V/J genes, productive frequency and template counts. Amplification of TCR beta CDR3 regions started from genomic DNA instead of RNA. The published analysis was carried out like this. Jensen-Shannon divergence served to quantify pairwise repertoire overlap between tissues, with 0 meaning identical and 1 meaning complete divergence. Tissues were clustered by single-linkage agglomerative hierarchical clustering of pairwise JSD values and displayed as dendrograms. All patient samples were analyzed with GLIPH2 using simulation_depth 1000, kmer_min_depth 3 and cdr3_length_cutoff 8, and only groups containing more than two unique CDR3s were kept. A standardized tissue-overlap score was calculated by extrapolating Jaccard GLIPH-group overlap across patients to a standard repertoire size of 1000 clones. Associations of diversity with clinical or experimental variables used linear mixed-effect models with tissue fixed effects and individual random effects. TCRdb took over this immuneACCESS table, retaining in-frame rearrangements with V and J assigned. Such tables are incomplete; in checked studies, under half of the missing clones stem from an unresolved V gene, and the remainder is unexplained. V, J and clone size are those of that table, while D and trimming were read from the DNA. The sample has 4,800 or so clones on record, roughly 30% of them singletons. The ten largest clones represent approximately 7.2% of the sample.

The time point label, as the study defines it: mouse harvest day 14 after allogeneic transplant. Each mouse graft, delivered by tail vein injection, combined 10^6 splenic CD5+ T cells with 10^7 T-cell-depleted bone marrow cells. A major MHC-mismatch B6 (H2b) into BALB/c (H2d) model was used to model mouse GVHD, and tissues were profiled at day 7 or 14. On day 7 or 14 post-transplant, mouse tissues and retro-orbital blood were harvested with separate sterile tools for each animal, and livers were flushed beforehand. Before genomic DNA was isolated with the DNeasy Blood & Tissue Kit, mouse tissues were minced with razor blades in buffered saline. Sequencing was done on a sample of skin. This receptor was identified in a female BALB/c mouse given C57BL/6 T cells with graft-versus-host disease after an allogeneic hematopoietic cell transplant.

The CDR3 DNA, read in part, is TGTGCCAGCAGTCGGGGACAGTATGAACAGTAC. It encodes CASSRGQYEQY. The entire CDR3 protein is CASSRGQYEQYF. The receptor chain draws on TRBV26 and TRBJ2-7; TRBD1 aligns with 7 central bases. The read comes to an end 1 residue before the CDR3 does, leaving the germline J gene to fill in the end. The CDR1 and CDR2 encoded by the germline V gene (reference sequence) are KGHPV and FQNQEV. V trim: 4 bases; J trim: 4 bases; unmatched bases: 1. The CDR3 runs 12 residues from the cysteine to the phenylalanine. Only the CDR3 bases that were read are kept: 33 of them, in frame from base 1.